These 17 T cell receptor beta chains were all obtained from the same sample, sequenced in a study of T-cell memory formation after mild COVID-19. TCRdb itself ran the 5' RACE reads through MiXCR, one entry per CDR3 protein. Of 350,000 to 500,000 distinct CDR3 sequences in the sample, 18% were seen once. Sequencing input: PBMCs or a T cell subset sorted from them (not recorded which). The receptors derive from a man between 18 and 29 years old who had mild COVID-19 (a few samples of this study predate the infection). Cell type and time point are not known.

This clonotype turned up a few times. The rearrangement joins TRBV19 to TRBJ1-1; D is ambiguous. The CDR3 runs to 14 residues. The V gene lost 2 bases and the J gene lost 4 bases, with 11 bases spanning the gap. CDR1 LNHDA and CDR2 SQIVND come from the germline V gene (reference sequence). Written as DNA, the CDR3 is TGTGCCAGTAGTATATACGACTCGGGCACTGAAGCTTTCTTT. This translates into CASSIYDSGTEAFF.

This clonotype was counted ten times or more. The chain employs TRBV2 and TRBJ2-3; a weak D match, TRBD1 (6 bases). CDR3 length: 15 amino acids. Germline values: CDR1 SNHLY, CDR2 FYNNEI. Trimming stripped 7 bases from V and 4 bases from J, with 18 bases between. The CDR3 sequence is CASTDPQGGADTQYF. In DNA, the CDR3 is TGTGCCAGCACCGACCCACAGGGTGGGGCAGATACGCAGTATTTT.

A few counts support this clonotype. The chain employs TRBV4-1 and TRBJ1-1, with D perhaps matching TRBD1 (6 bases). V dropped 4 bases and J dropped 0 bases, with 15 bases sitting between them. The CDR3 has 16 residues. CDR1 is MGHRA and CDR2 is YSYEKL in the germline V gene. This CDR3 is CASSPRLTGLNTEAFF. CDR3 in DNA: TGCGCCAGCAGCCCCCGCTTGACAGGTTTGAACACTGAAGCTTTCTTT.

With regard to this clonotype: One junction end disagrees with the germline gene, perhaps due to a read error. This sequence joins TRBV7-8 and TRBJ2-5, with 7 bases identical to TRBD2. CDR3 length: 14 amino acids. Germline V CDR1 and CDR2: SGHVS, FQNEAQ. The CDR3 nucleotides read TGTGCCAGCAGCCCAGCCGGACTAGACGAGACCAAGTACTTC. It translates to CASSPAGLDETKYF. Full variable domain (missing parts from reference TRBV7-8 and TRBJ2-5): GAGVSQSPRYKVAKRGQDVALRCDPISGHVSLFWYQQALGQGPEFLTYFQNEAQLDKSGLPSDRFFAERPEGSVSTLKIQRTQQEDSAVYLCASSPAGLDETKYFGPGTRLLVL.

This chain joins TRBV29-1 and TRBJ2-3; D tentatively reads TRBD1 or TRBD2 (5 bases each). CDR3 length: 14 amino acids. V was cut by 4 bases and J by 4 bases, with 15 bases left in between. CDR1 and CDR2 (germline): SQVTM, ANQGSEA. CDR3 region: CSVVPQGAADTQYF. CDR3 nucleotides: TGCAGCGTTGTTCCGCAGGGAGCGGCAGATACGCAGTATTTT.

In this sample, this clonotype turned up many times. V and J are TRBV5-5 and TRBJ2-1; TRBD2 agrees at 8 bases. This CDR3 has 16 amino acids. V dropped 1 base and J dropped 1; count of bases not matched to a gene: 4. In germline, CDR1 is SGHKS, CDR2 YYEKEE (reference sequence). For the CDR3, the DNA is TGTGCCAGCAGCTTGTCAGGCGGGGGGTCCTACAATGAGCAGTTCTTC. Its translation is CASSLSGGGSYNEQFF.

This rearrangement joins TRBV6-5 to TRBJ1-1; weak D call: TRBD1 (6 bases). The V and J ends lost 3 bases and 5 bases respectively, with 13 bases between them. The CDR3 has 14 amino acids. Germline V gene sequence: CDR1 MNHEY, CDR2 SVGAGI. In nucleotides, the CDR3 is TGTGCCAGCAGTTATCGGCAGGGGAGGACTGAAGCTTTCTTT. This translates into CASSYRQGRTEAFF.

This clonotype has a handful of counts. This chain links TRBV6-5 with TRBJ2-1, with D possibly being TRBD1 (6 bases). Per the germline V gene, CDR1 is MNHEY and CDR2 is SVGAGI. The CDR3 covers 14 residues. Trimming took 6 bases from V and 5 from J, leaving 14 bases between them. CDR3: CASSETGPHNEQFF. CDR3 in DNA: TGTGCCAGCAGCGAGACAGGCCCTCACAATGAGCAGTTCTTC.

This clonotype appeared a few times. V gene TRBV6-1 combines with J gene TRBJ1-3; D is unresolved. V lost 6 bases and J 7 bases, leaving 4 bases between the germline ends. Germline CDR1 MNHNS, CDR2 SASEGT. This CDR3 is 10 amino acids long. CDR3 bases: TGTGCCAGCAGACGGAACACCATATATTTT. Translation gives CASRRNTIYF.

The V gene is TRBV3-1, the J gene TRBJ2-2, with a weak D call TRBD2 (6 bases). V was trimmed by 3 bases and J by 6 bases, leaving 23 bases between them. The CDR3 covers 18 residues. The germline V gene encodes CDR1 LGHDT and CDR2 YNNKEL (reference sequence). CDR3: CASSQWQVGIWRAGELFF. The CDR3 DNA is TGTGCCAGCAGCCAGTGGCAGGTGGGCATATGGAGGGCCGGGGAGCTGTTTTTT.

V gene TRBV12-3 or TRBV12-4 combines with J gene TRBJ1-5, with a possible D match to TRBD1 (6 bases). Trimming took 5 bases from V and 7 from J, leaving 21 bases between them. CDR3 length equals 16 residues. The CDR3 reads CASSTLGGGAEQPQHF. DNA for the CDR3: TGTGCCAGCAGTACCCTCGGGGGGGGGGCCGAACAGCCCCAGCATTTT.

This clonotype came up a few times. J is TRBJ1-1 and V is TRBV29-1; tentative D call: TRBD1 (6 bases). Germline CDR1 SQVTM, CDR2 ANQGSEA. V was shortened by 6 bases and J by 4 bases, with 9 bases between the two germline ends. This CDR3 spans 11 amino acids. The CDR3 DNA is TGCAGCGTGGGCAGGGGCACTGAAGCTTTCTTT. As protein: CSVGRGTEAFF. Using reference TRBV29-1 and TRBJ1-1 for the parts outside the CDR3, the full variable domain is SAVISQKPSRDICQRGTSLTIQCQVDSQVTMMFWYRQQPGQSLTLIATANQGSEATYESGFVIDKFPISRPNLTFSTLTVSNMSPEDSSIYLCSVGRGTEAFFGQGTRLTVV.

This chain joins TRBV5-6 and TRBJ1-2, with D possibly matching TRBD1 (6 bases). The V gene's germline CDR1 is SGHDT and CDR2 YYEEEE. Trimming took 2 bases from V and 3 from J, leaving 11 bases between them. CDR3 length: 14 residues. In nucleotides, the CDR3 is TGTGCCAGCAGCTTACTCTACAGGGACTATGGCTACACCTTC. Translating gives CASSLLYRDYGYTF.

The chain links TRBV7-2 to TRBJ2-5, with 8 bases fitting TRBD1. CDR1 is SGHTA, CDR2 FQGNSA, per germline. The CDR3 is 16 amino acids. Unmatched junction bases numbered 12, after V lost 4 bases and J lost 5 bases. Here the CDR3 DNA reads TGTGCCAGCAGCTCCCCGGACAGGGACGTCCACGAGACCCAGTACTTC. Amino acid sequence: CASSSPDRDVHETQYF.

By proportion, this clonotype is medium-sized. The chain couples TRBV12-3 or TRBV12-4 to TRBJ1-1; D unresolved. V shed 6 bases and J shed 0 bases, with 8 bases lying between them. The CDR3 length is 13 residues. The CDR3 protein is CASRKKMNTEAFF. As DNA, the CDR3 is TGTGCCAGCAGGAAAAAAATGAACACTGAAGCTTTCTTT.

This clonotype was counted only a few times. The rearrangement uses TRBV3-1 and TRBJ2-1; 7 bases map to TRBD2. The germline CDR1 and CDR2 sequences are LGHDT and YNNKEL (reference sequence). The ends lost 0 bases at V and 8 bases at J; junction bases unmatched: 10. This CDR3 spans 16 amino acids. CDR3 in amino acids: CASSQDITSGGDEQFF. The CDR3 bases are TGTGCCAGCAGCCAAGATATAACGAGTGGGGGGGATGAGCAGTTCTTC.

This chain links TRBV2 with TRBJ2-7; no clear D gene. There are 8 residues in the CDR3. CDR1 and CDR2 (germline): SNHLY, FYNNEI. The V and J ends lost 9 bases and 5 bases respectively, with 2 bases between them. CDR3 sequence: CARDEQYF. DNA for the CDR3: TGTGCCAGGGACGAGCAGTACTTC.